This T cell receptor (beta chain) appears in the sequencing data of a study of T cell changes during pregnancy in multiple sclerosis. The table came from immunoSEQ multiplex PCR; TCRdb's copy has only in-frame clones and leaves some out. The repertoire includes about 44,000 clones, 80% to 95% of them detected once, and roughly 0.7% sits in the top ten. Germline CDR1 is DFQATT and CDR2 is SNEGSKA (reference sequence). Trimming stripped 6 bases from V and 2 bases from J, with 7 bases between. CDR3 size: 11 residues. In this sample, this clone turned up a few times. The receptor's source is a female donor with multiple sclerosis, enrolled in a pregnancy study. The sequenced sample was CD4+ T cells from peripheral blood mononuclear cells, obtained before pregnancy. The chain couples TRBV20-1 to TRBJ1-2, with D perhaps matching TRBD1 (5 bases). The CDR3 region has the DNA TGCAGTGCCAGGGAAAACTATGGCTACACCTTC. Translation gives CSARENYGYTF.